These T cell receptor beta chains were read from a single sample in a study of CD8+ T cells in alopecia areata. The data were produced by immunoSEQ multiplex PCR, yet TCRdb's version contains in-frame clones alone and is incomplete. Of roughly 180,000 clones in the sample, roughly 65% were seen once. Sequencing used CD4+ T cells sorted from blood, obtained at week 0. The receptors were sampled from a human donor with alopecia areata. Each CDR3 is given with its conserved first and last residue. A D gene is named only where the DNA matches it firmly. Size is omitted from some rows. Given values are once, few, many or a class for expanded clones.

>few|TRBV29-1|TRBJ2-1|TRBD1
CSVATGVDNEQFF
TGCAGCGTTGCGACAGGGGTGGACAATGAGCAGTTCTTC
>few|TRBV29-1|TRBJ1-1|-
CSVVRHRDTEAFF
TGCAGCGTTGTTAGGCACAGAGACACTGAAGCTTTCTTT
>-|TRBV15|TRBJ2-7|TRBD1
CATSRRTGPHEQYF
TGTGCCACCAGCAGGCGGACAGGGCCCCACGAGCAGTACTTC
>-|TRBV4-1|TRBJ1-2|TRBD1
CASSQGSGQAIYGYTF
TGCGCCAGCAGCCAAGGATCGGGACAGGCTATTTATGGCTACACCTTC
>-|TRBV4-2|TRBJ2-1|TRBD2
CASSQDPPSGGDNEQFF
TGTGCCAGCAGCCAAGATCCCCCTAGCGGGGGAGACAATGAGCAGTTCTTC
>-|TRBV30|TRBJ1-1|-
CAWSVGGTEAFF
TGTGCCTGGAGTGTAGGGGGCACTGAAGCTTTCTTT
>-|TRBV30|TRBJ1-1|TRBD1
CAWSGPDRESTEAFF
TGTGCCTGGAGTGGCCCGGACAGGGAGAGCACTGAAGCTTTCTTT
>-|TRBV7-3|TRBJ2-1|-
CASSPTLGIDNEQFF
TGTGCCAGCAGCCCCACCCTAGGAATCGACAATGAGCAGTTCTTC
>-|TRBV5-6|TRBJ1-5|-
CASSKRQNSNQPQHF
TGTGCCAGCAGCAAACGACAGAATAGCAATCAGCCCCAGCATTTT
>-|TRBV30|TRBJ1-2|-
CAWTLQGNYGYTF
TGTGCCTGGACACTACAGGGCAACTATGGCTACACCTTC
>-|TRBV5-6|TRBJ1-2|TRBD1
CASRPGTGLGGYTF
TGTGCCAGCAGACCCGGGACAGGGTTAGGTGGCTACACCTTC
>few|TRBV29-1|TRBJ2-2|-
CSADRPNTGELFF
TGCAGCGCCGACAGGCCGAACACCGGGGAGCTGTTTTTT
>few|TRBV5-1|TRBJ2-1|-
CASSLDQGNNEQFF
TGCGCCAGCAGCCTCGACCAGGGCAATAATGAGCAGTTCTTC
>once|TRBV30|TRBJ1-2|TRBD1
CAWSTRQGADGYTF
TGTGCCTGGAGTACTCGACAGGGGGCGGATGGCTACACCTTC
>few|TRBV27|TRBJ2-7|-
CASSLGGRSRYEQYF
TGTGCCAGCAGTTTAGGAGGGAGAAGTCGCTACGAGCAGTACTTC
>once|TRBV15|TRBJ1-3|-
CATRAGGSGNTIYF
TGTGCCACCAGGGCAGGTGGAAGTGGAAACACCATATATTTT
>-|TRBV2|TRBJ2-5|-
CASSLQEETQYF
TGTGCCAGCAGTCTTCAGGAGGAGACCCAGTACTTC
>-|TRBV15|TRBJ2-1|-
CATSRGTASSYNEQFF
TGTGCCACCAGCAGGGGGACGGCTAGCTCCTACAATGAGCAGTTCTTC
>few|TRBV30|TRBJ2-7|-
CAWSGQGGYEQYF
TGTGCCTGGAGTGGACAGGGAGGCTACGAGCAGTACTTC
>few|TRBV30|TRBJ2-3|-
CAWSSWGAGTDTQYF
TGTGCCTGGAGTAGTTGGGGGGCAGGCACAGATACGCAGTATTTT
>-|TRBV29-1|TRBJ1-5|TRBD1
CSVGGTDDNQPQHF
TGCAGCGTTGGGGGGACAGATGACAATCAGCCCCAGCATTTT
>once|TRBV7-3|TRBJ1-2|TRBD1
CASGTGMNNYGYTF
TGTGCCAGCGGGACAGGGATGAACAACTATGGCTACACCTTC
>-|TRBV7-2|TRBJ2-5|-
CASSLDEGRETQYF
TGTGCCAGCAGCTTAGATGAGGGCCGAGAGACCCAGTACTTC
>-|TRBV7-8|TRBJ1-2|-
CASSPPSAGEALNYGYTF
TGTGCCAGCAGCCCCCCCTCGGCAGGGGAGGCCCTAAACTATGGCTACACCTTC
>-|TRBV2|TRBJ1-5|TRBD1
CASSEVGQDSNQPQHF
TGTGCCAGCAGCGAGGTGGGACAGGATAGCAATCAGCCCCAGCATTTT
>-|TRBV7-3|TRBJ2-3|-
CASSVARTDTQYF
TGTGCCAGCAGCGTTGCCCGGACAGATACGCAGTATTTT
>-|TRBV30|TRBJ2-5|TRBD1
CAWGSGQAQETQYF
TGTGCCTGGGGTTCTGGACAGGCCCAAGAGACCCAGTACTTC
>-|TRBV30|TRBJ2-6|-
CAWSRTSGANVLTF
TGTGCCTGGAGTCGAACCTCTGGGGCCAACGTCCTGACTTTC
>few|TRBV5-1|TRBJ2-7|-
CASSLAALVGEQYF
TGCGCCAGCAGCTTGGCCGCTCTAGTGGGCGAGCAGTACTTC
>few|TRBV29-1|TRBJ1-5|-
CSVGGSNQPQHF
TGCAGCGTTGGGGGTAGCAATCAGCCCCAGCATTTT
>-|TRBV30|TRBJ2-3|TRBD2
CAWSVGSGGAKDTQYF
TGTGCCTGGAGTGTAGGTAGCGGGGGGGCGAAAGATACGCAGTATTTT
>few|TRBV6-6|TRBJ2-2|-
CASSAARAGELFF
TGTGCCAGCAGTGCCGCCCGCGCCGGGGAGCTGTTTTTT
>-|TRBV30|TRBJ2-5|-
CAWSIQVSETQYF
TGTGCCTGGAGTATCCAGGTTTCCGAGACCCAGTACTTC
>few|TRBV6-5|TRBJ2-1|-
CASSLSRVRGNEQFF
TGTGCCAGCAGCCTCTCGCGCGTAAGAGGCAATGAGCAGTTCTTC
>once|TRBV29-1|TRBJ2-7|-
CSVPKPGTVYEQYF
TGCAGCGTCCCCAAGCCAGGGACGGTATACGAGCAGTACTTC
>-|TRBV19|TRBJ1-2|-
CASNTPGAIYGYTF
TGTGCCAGTAATACCCCAGGGGCTATATATGGCTACACCTTC
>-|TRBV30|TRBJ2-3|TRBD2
CAWTSGATDTQYF
TGTGCCTGGACTAGCGGGGCCACAGATACGCAGTATTTT
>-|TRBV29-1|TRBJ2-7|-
CSVEGRGAYEQYF
TGCAGCGTTGAAGGTAGGGGTGCGTACGAGCAGTACTTC
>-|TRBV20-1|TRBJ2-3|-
CSASVDTQYF
TGCAGTGCTAGCGTGGATACGCAGTATTTT
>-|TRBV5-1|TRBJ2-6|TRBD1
CASSPGTGSSGANVLTF
TGCGCCAGCAGCCCCGGGACAGGGTCCTCTGGGGCCAACGTCCTGACTTTC